This record concerns one TCR beta chain sequence. Its matching antigen is unknown. This table comes from immunoSEQ multiplex PCR, and its TCRdb copy is limited to in-frame clones, with some not included. Of 85,000 to 100,000 clones listed, around 84% are singletons. The sample is drawn from a study of radiotherapy plus CTLA-4 blockade in lung cancer. Study at large: Disease control reached over 30%, with objective responses in 15% to 20%. Study results and limitations: Early blood T cell clone changes and increased post-radiation serum interferon-beta were reportedly the strongest response predictors. TCR clones from tumors expanded in blood after radiotherapy plus ipilimumab.

The V segment lost 4 bases and the J segment 5 bases; nucleotides outside the gene matches: 3. There are 14 residues in the CDR3. CDR1 SGHRS and CDR2 YFSETQ come from the germline V gene. Focal radiation and CTLA-4 blockade (ipilimumab) were tested in chemo-refractory metastatic non-small-cell lung cancer patients. This clonotype originated in a human donor with non-small cell lung cancer that progressed on radiotherapy plus ipilimumab. The material was peripheral blood, obtained from a patient treated with radiotherapy plus ipilimumab. The chain combines TRBV5-1 with TRBJ2-2; 9 bases map to TRBD1. CDR3 residues: CASSAGTGTGELFF. In DNA, the CDR3 is TGCGCCAGCAGCGCAGGGACAGGGACCGGGGAGCTGTTTTTT.